The next 24 T cell receptor beta chains were all read from a single sample in a study of shared clonotypes between healthy human individuals. Libraries were prepared by immunoSEQ multiplex PCR; TCRdb keeps only in-frame clonotypes and omits some of them. The data hold about 2.1 million clones, with around 93% observed a single time. Terminally differentiated effector memory CD45RA+ cells were excluded from the naive CD8 cells, which were CD45RO-negative and positively selected for CCR7. Sequencing used naive CD8+ T cells from PBMCs. The receptor source for this set is a man aged 18 to 35 in good health. Some clones in this sample may be carry-over from other donors' samples.

The chain has TRBV5-5 and TRBJ2-1; D call uncertain. The CDR3 totals 11 residues. Trimming cost V 0 bases and J 9 bases, with 4 bases left between them. The germline CDR1 and CDR2 sequences are SGHKS and YYEKEE (reference sequence). The CDR3 bases are TGTGCCAGCAGCTTGGTCGTTGAGCAGTTCTTC. Translating gives CASSLVVEQFF.

This rearrangement joins TRBV19 to TRBJ1-2; unclear D gene. V lost 0 bases, J lost 8 bases, and 7 bases lay in between. In germline, CDR1 is LNHDA, CDR2 SQIVND (reference sequence). The CDR3 is made up of 12 amino acids. The CDR3 DNA follows: TGTGCCAGTAGTATAGATGGCTGGGGCTACACCTTC. It codes for CASSIDGWGYTF.

The V gene is TRBV9, the J gene TRBJ1-2, with a possible D match to TRBD1 (5 bases). The germline V and J ends were trimmed by 7 bases and 4 bases, with 11 bases remaining between them. Germline values: CDR1 SGDLS, CDR2 YYNGEE. This CDR3 contains 12 residues. The CDR3 reads CASGSRAYGYTF. CDR3 nucleotides: TGTGCCAGCGGGAGCAGGGCCTATGGCTACACCTTC.

This clone came up once. V and J are TRBV28 and TRBJ2-1; D gene uncertain. The germline V and J ends were trimmed by 5 bases and 5 bases, with 19 bases remaining between them. CDR1 MDHEN and CDR2 SYDVKM come from the germline V gene. CDR3 size: 16 residues. The CDR3 reads CASSPLGDKPDNEQFF. CDR3 bases: TGTGCCAGCAGTCCACTTGGGGATAAACCTGACAATGAGCAGTTCTTC. Using reference TRBV28 and TRBJ2-1 for the parts outside the CDR3, the full variable domain is DVKVTQSSRYLVKRTGEKVFLECVQDMDHENMFWYRQDPGLGLRLIYFSYDVKMKEKGDIPEGYSVSREKKERFSLILESASTNQTSMYLCASSPLGDKPDNEQFFGPGTRLTVL.

Concerning this clone: The identical CDR3 is also encoded by other nucleotide sequences in the sample. This chain uses TRBV7-9 with TRBJ2-1; possible D gene TRBD2, 5 bases. Per germline, CDR1 SEHNR and CDR2 FQNEAQ (reference sequence). V gave up 4 bases and J gave up 7 bases, with 8 bases separating them. The CDR3 spans 12 residues. The CDR3 protein is CASSSRGNEQFF. For the CDR3, the DNA is TGTGCCAGCAGCTCGAGAGGGAATGAGCAGTTCTTC.

This chain links TRBV27 with TRBJ2-7; 8 positions agree with TRBD1. The trim removed 4 bases at V and 2 bases at J, leaving 4 bases unmatched. CDR1 is MNHEY and CDR2 is SMNVEV in the germline V gene (reference sequence). The CDR3 extends over 14 amino acids. CDR3 loop: CASSWSTGAYEQYF. The CDR3 DNA reads as TGTGCCAGCAGTTGGTCGACAGGGGCCTACGAGCAGTACTTC.

This chain's CDR3 is CASSLLAEVSYNEQFF. The CDR3, as DNA: TGTGCCAGCAGCCTACTAGCGGAGGTCTCCTACAATGAGCAGTTCTTC. The genes are TRBV5-6 and TRBJ2-1, with 8 bases matching TRBD2. This CDR3 has 16 residues. Trimming cost V 4 bases and J 0 bases; bases outside gene matches: 6. Germline loops: CDR1 SGHDT, CDR2 YYEEEE.

The rearrangement uses TRBV27 and TRBJ1-1; D call uncertain. V lost 7 bases and J 0 bases, leaving 12 bases between the germline ends. The CDR3 runs 14 residues. Per the germline V gene, CDR1 is MNHEY and CDR2 is SMNVEV (reference sequence). CDR3 sequence (DNA): TGTGCCAGCACCGATAACGGTCTGAACACTGAAGCTTTCTTT. Amino acid sequence: CASTDNGLNTEAFF.

This clone was recorded only once. The rearrangement links TRBV6-4 to TRBJ1-1, with 7 nucleotides matching TRBD1. CDR3 length equals 14 residues. Germline values: CDR1 MRHNA, CDR2 SNTAGT. V trimming: 6 bases; J trimming: 3 bases; junction bases outside the gene matches: 7. CDR3 residues: CASRKIGTDTEAFF. DNA for the CDR3: TGTGCCAGCAGGAAAATCGGGACAGACACTGAAGCTTTCTTT.

V usage is TRBV2 and J usage is TRBJ2-3; 9 bases fit TRBD2. Unmatched junction bases numbered 9, after V lost 4 bases and J lost 4 bases. The CDR3 length is 16 residues. Germline V CDR1 and CDR2: SNHLY, FYNNEI. Written as DNA, the CDR3 is TGTGCCAGCAGTGCAACTAGCGGGCGAGCTTCAGATACGCAGTATTTT. Protein sequence: CASSATSGRASDTQYF.

For this clone: The same CDR3 also results from other DNA sequences found in this sample. The chain has TRBV6-1 and TRBJ2-7, with TRBD2 identical over 11 bases. The germline V gene has CDR1 MNHNS and CDR2 SASEGT. The CDR3 is 14 amino acids. J gave up 3 bases and V 3 bases, and 1 base lay outside the gene matches. CDR3 DNA sequence: TGTGCCAGCAGTGAGCTAGCGGGGGGCTACGAGCAGTACTTC. Its translation: CASSELAGGYEQYF.

This chain connects TRBV6-4 to TRBJ2-1; 9 positions agree with TRBD1. CDR1 and CDR2 (germline): MRHNA, SNTAGT. J lost 5 bases, V lost 6 bases, and 5 bases had no gene match. The CDR3 runs to 14 residues. CDR3 region: CASSPDRGHNEQFF. Written as DNA, the CDR3 is TGTGCCAGCAGCCCGGACAGGGGCCACAATGAGCAGTTCTTC.

As for this clone: The sample holds other DNA sequences that translate to the same CDR3. The chain employs TRBV27 and TRBJ1-2, with a tentative D call TRBD1 (6 bases). V was shortened by 5 bases and J by 4 bases, with 8 bases between the two germline ends. The CDR3 spans 12 residues. Germline V lookup: CDR1 MNHEY, CDR2 SMNVEV (reference sequence). CDR3 region: CASSTGPYGYTF. CDR3 DNA: TGTGCCAGCAGTACAGGGCCCTATGGCTACACCTTC.

The sample holds a few counts of this clone. The chain employs TRBV27 and TRBJ1-3; no firm D call. Germline V CDR1 and CDR2: MNHEY, SMNVEV (reference sequence). The CDR3 contains 12 residues. Trimming took off 1 base at V and 8 bases at J, with 6 bases between the two ends. DNA of the CDR3: TGTGCCAGCAGTTTATTCGGGTACACCATATATTTT. It codes for CASSLFGYTIYF.

The rearrangement links TRBV5-6 to TRBJ2-7; D is ambiguous. This CDR3 contains 13 residues. Germline V lookup: CDR1 SGHDT, CDR2 YYEEEE. V was shortened by 1 base and J by 7 bases, with 12 bases between the two germline ends. The CDR3, as DNA: TGTGCCAGCAGCTTGCCCTCAAAGATGGAGCAGTACTTC. It yields the protein CASSLPSKMEQYF.

This clone was seen more than once but under ten times. The chain couples TRBV7-9 to TRBJ1-2; D is ambiguous. Deletions cut 5 bases from V and 4 bases from J, with 17 bases between. Looked up from germline, CDR1 is SEHNR and CDR2 is FQNEAQ (reference sequence). The CDR3 has 15 residues. The CDR3 coding sequence is TGTGCCAGCAGCCCCCGGGGTGGGAGCGGCTATGGCTACACCTTC. It encodes CASSPRGGSGYGYTF.

The chain is built from TRBV7-9 and TRBJ2-5; possible D gene TRBD1, 8 bases. V lost 2 bases and J lost 0, with 16 bases in between. This CDR3 spans 17 amino acids. CDR1 SEHNR and CDR2 FQNEAQ come from the germline V gene (reference sequence). The CDR3 region is CASSLLGQGGYQETQYF. DNA of the CDR3: TGTGCCAGCAGCTTACTTGGACAGGGAGGGTACCAAGAGACCCAGTACTTC.

The chain recombines TRBV28 with TRBJ1-2; 9 positions agree with TRBD1. Trimming cost V 4 bases and J 0 bases; bases outside gene matches: 3. In germline, CDR1 is MDHEN, CDR2 SYDVKM. The CDR3 is 15 amino acids. The CDR3 region has the DNA TGTGCCAGCAGTTGGACAGGGGAGGCTAACTATGGCTACACCTTC. This codes for CASSWTGEANYGYTF.

The chain recombines TRBV4-1 with TRBJ1-5, with 7 positions matching TRBD1. CDR3 length equals 16 residues. Germline CDR1 MGHRA, CDR2 YSYEKL. The V segment lost 0 bases and the J segment 6 bases; nucleotides outside the gene matches: 8. CDR3 residues: CASSQDGQGVLQPQHF. In nucleotides, the CDR3 is TGCGCCAGCAGCCAAGATGGGCAGGGGGTACTTCAGCCCCAGCATTTT.

The chain couples TRBV6-1 to TRBJ1-5; no definite D call. Germline CDR1 is MNHNS and CDR2 is SASEGT. Trimming shortened V by 3 bases and J by 5 bases, and 8 bases separated the two germline ends. The CDR3 totals 13 residues. For the CDR3, the DNA is TGTGCCAGCAGTGATATAGGGTATCAGCCCCAGCATTTT. Protein sequence: CASSDIGYQPQHF.

This chain uses TRBV6-5 with TRBJ2-1; 11 bases align to TRBD2. V gave up 5 bases and J gave up 5 bases; unmatched junction bases: 5. This CDR3 is built from 15 residues. Germline V lookup: CDR1 MNHEY, CDR2 SVGAGI. CDR3 bases: TGTGCCAGCAGTCTACTAGCGGGAGTGGACAATGAGCAGTTCTTC. Translated: CASSLLAGVDNEQFF.

The J gene is TRBJ2-3, the V gene TRBV5-1, with 7 nucleotides matching TRBD1. The trim removed 6 bases at V and 4 bases at J, leaving 8 bases unmatched. The CDR3 runs to 14 residues. Germline CDR1 reads SGHRS; CDR2 reads YFSETQ. For the CDR3, the DNA is TGCGCCAGCACCGCCGGGACAGAACCAGATACGCAGTATTTT. Protein sequence: CASTAGTEPDTQYF.

This clone is a singleton in its sample. This chain uses TRBV6-4 with TRBJ2-3, with 7 bases identical to TRBD2. The J segment lost 3 bases and the V segment lost 9 bases, leaving 12 bases of the junction unmatched. The CDR3 is 15 residues long. The germline gives CDR1 MRHNA, CDR2 SNTAGT. Here the CDR3 reads CASPPAGVGTDTQYF. In DNA, the CDR3 is TGTGCCAGTCCCCCGGCGGGGGTCGGAACAGATACGCAGTATTTT.

The chain combines TRBV19 with TRBJ2-3; maybe TRBD2 (6 bases). Looked up from germline, CDR1 is LNHDA and CDR2 is SQIVND (reference sequence). The V and J ends lost 5 bases and 6 bases respectively, with 12 bases between them. The CDR3 loop spans 13 amino acids. Here the CDR3 DNA reads TGTGCCAGTAGTCCTCGGGAGTGGGATACGCAGTATTTT. This sequence encodes CASSPREWDTQYF.